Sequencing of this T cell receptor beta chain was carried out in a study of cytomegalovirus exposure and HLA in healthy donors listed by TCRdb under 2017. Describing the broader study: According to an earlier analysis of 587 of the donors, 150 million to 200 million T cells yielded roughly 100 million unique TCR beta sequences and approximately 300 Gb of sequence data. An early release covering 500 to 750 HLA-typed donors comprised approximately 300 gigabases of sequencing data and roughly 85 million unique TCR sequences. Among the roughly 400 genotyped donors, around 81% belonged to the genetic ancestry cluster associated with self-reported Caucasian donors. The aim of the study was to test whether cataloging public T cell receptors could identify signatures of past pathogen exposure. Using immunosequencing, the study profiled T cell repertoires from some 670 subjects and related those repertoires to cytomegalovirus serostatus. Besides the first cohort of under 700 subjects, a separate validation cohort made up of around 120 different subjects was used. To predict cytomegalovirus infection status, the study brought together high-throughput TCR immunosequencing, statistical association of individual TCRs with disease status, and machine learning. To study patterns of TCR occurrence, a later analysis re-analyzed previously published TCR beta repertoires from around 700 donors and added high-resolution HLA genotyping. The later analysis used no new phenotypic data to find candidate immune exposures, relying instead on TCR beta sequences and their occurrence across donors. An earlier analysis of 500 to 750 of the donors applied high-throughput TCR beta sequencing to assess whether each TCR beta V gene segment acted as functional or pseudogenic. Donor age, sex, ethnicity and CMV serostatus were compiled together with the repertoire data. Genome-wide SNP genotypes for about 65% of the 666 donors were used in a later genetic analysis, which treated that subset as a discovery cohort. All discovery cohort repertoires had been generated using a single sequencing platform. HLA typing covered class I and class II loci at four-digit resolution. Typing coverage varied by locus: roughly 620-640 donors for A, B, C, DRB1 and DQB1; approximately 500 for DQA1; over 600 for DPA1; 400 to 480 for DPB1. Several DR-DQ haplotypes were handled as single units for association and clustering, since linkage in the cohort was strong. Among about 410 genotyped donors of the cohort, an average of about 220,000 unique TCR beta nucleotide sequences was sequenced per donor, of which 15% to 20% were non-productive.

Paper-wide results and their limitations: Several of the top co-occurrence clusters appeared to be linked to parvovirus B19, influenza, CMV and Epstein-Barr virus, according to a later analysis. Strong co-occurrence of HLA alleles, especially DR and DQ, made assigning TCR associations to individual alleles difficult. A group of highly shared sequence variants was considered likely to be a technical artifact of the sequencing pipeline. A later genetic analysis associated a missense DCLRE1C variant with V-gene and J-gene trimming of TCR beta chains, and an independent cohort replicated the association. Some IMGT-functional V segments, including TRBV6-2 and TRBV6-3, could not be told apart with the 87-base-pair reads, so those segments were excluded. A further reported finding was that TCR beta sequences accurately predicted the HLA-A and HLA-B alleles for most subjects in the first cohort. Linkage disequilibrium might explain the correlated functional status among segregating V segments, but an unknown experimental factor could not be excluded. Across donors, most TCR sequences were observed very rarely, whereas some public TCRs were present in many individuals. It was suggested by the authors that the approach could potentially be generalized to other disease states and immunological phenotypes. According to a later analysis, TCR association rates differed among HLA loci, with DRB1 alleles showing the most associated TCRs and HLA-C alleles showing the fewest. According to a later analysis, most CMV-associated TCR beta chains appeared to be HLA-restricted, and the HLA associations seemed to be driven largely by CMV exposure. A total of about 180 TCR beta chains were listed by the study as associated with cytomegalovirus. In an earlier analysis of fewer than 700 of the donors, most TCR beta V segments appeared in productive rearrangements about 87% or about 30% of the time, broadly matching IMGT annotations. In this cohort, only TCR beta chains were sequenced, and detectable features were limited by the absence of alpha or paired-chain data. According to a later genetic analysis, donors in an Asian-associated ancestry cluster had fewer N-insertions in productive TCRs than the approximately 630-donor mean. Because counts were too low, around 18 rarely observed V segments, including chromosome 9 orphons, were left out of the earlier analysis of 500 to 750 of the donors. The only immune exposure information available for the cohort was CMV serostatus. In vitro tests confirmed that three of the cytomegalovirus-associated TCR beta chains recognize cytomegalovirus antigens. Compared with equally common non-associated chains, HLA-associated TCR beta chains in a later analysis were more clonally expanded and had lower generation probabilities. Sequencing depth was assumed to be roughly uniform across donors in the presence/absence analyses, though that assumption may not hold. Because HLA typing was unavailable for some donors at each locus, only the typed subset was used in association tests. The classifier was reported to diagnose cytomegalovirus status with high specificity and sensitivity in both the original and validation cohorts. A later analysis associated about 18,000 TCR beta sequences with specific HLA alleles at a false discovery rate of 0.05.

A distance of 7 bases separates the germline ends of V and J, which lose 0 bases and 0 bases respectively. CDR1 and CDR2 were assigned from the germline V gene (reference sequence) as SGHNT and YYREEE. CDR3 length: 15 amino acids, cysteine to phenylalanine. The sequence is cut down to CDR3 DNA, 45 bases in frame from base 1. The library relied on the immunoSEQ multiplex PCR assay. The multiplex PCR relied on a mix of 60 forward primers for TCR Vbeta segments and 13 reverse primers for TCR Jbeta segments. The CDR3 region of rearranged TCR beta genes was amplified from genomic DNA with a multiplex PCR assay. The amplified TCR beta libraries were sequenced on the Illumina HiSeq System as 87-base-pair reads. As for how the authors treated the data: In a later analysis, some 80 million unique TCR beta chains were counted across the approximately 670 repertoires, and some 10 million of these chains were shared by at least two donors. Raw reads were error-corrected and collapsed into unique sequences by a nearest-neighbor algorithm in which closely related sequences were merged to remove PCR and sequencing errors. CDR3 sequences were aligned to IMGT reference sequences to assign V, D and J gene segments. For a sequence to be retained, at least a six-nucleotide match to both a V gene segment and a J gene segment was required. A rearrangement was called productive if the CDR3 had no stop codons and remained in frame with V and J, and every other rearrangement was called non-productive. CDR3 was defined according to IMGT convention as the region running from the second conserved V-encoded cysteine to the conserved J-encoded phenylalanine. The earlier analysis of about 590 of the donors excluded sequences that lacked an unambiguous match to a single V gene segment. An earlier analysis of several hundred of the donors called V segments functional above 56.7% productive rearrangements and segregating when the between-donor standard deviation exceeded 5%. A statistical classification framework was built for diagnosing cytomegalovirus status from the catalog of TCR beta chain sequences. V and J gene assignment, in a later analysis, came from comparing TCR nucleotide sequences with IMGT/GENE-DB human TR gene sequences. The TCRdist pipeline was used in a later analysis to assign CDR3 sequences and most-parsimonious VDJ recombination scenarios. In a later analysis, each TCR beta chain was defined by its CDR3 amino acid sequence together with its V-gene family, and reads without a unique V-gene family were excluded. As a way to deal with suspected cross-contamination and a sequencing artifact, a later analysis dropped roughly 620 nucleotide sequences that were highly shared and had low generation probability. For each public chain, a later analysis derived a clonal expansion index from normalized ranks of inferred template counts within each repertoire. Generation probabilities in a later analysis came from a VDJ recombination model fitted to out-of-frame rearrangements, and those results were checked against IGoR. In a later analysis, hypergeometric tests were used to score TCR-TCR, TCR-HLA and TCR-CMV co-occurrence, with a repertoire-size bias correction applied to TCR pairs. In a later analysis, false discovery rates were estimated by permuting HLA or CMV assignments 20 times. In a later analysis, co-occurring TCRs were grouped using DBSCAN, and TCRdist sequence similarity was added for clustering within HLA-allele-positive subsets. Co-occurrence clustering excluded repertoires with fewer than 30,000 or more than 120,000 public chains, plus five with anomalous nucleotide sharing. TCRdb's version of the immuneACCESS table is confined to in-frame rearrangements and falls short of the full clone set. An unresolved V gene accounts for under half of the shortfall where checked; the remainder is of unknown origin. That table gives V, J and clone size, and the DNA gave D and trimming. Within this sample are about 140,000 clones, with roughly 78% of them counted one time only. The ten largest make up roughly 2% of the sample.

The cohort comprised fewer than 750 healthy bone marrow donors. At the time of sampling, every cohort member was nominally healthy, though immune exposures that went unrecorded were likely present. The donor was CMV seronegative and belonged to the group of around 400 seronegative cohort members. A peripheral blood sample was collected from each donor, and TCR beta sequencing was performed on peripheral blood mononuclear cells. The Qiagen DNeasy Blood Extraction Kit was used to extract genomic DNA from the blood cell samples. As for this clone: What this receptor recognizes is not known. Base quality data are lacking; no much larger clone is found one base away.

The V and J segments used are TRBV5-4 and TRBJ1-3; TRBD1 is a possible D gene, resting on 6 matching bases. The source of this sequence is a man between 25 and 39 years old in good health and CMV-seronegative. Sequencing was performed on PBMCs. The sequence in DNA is TGTGCCAGCAGCTTGGGACAGGTCTCTGGAAACACCATATATTTT. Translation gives CASSLGQVSGNTIYF.